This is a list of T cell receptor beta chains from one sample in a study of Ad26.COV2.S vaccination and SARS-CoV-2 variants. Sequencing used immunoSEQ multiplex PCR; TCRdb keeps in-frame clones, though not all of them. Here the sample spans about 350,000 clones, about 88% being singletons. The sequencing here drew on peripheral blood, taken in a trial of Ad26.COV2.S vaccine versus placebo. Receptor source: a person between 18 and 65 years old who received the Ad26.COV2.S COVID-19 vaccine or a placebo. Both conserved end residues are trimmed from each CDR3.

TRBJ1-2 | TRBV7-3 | ASSLPGAGTGGILNYGYT
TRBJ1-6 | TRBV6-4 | ASSDGTSNSPLH
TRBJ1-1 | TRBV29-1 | SVSGQGSAF
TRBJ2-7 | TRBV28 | ASTSLTGGYYEQY
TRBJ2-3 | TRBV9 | ASSSRQGSTDTQY
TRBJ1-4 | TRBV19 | ASSDSRGSEGEKLF
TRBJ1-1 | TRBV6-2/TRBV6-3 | ASSYYNEAF
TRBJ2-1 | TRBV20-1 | SASIRDRVDEQF
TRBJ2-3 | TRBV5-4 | ASSPEAKLNTDTQY
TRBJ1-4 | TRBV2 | ASLSGTGAEKLF
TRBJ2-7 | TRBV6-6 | ASSVALGQGNEQY
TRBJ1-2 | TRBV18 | ASSPSSLGYGYT
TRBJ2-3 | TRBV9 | ASSVGLELTDTQY